The source of this T cell receptor (beta chain) is a study of control samples from healthy donors and cancer patients. Some clones are missing from TCRdb's copy, which holds only in-frame ones; the method was immunoSEQ multiplex PCR. The sample records approximately 140,000 clones, 75% to 95% being singletons. Germline CDR1 is LNHDA and CDR2 is SQIVND (reference sequence). J was trimmed by 2 bases and V by 6 bases; bases with no gene match: 4. The length of the CDR3 is 14 residues. The sequence came from a man younger than 35 in good health. The rearrangement joins TRBV19 to TRBJ2-1, with TRBD2 identical over 7 bases. Input material: blood. The CDR3 DNA reads as TGTGCCAGTAGAGGACGGGGGGCCTACAATGAGCAGTTCTTC. Residues: CASRGRGAYNEQFF.